A selection of T cell receptor beta chains follows, all from one sample in a study of blood T cell repertoires in COVID-19. Generated by immunoSEQ multiplex PCR, the TCRdb table keeps only in-frame clones and is missing some. The table records roughly 350,000 clones, about 90% of them present only once. Source material: peripheral blood. The receptors here all came from a woman aged 30 to 39 with COVID-19, enrolled during active disease. Each CDR3 is given with its conserved first and last residue. The D gene is left open where the match is weak. Size tells how often a clone was seen (once, few, many) or the class of an expanded clone, and some rows leave it out.

J gene,clone size,D gene,V gene,CDR3 protein,CDR3 DNA
TRBJ2-3,NA,TRBD2,TRBV10-2,CASSETSGTDTQYF,TGCGCCAGCAGCGAGACTAGCGGCACAGATACGCAGTATTTT
TRBJ2-7,NA,NA,TRBV28,CASSFWRLHTYEQYF,TGTGCCAGCAGTTTCTGGAGATTGCATACCTACGAGCAGTACTTC
TRBJ1-3,NA,NA,TRBV6-6,CASSYSSLSGNTIYF,TGTGCCAGCAGTTACTCGTCCCTCTCTGGAAACACCATATATTTT
TRBJ1-2,NA,NA,TRBV10-3,CATDPSPGDRGYTF,TGTGCCACCGACCCATCGCCCGGAGATCGTGGCTACACCTTC
TRBJ2-5,few,TRBD1,TRBV28,CASSTGTVQETQYF,TGTGCCAGCAGTACGGGGACAGTCCAAGAGACCCAGTACTTC
TRBJ1-4,once,TRBD1,TRBV30,CAWRGTGQGPVLFF,TGTGCCTGGAGAGGAACGGGACAGGGTCCGGTACTGTTTTTT
TRBJ2-2,few,TRBD2,TRBV4-1,CASSQIAGGTGELFF,TGCGCCAGCAGCCAAATAGCGGGAGGAACCGGGGAGCTGTTTTTT
TRBJ2-2,NA,TRBD1,TRBV14,CASSPRTGTGELFF,TGTGCCAGCAGCCCGCGGACAGGGACTGGGGAGCTGTTTTTT
TRBJ2-7,NA,TRBD1,TRBV20-1,CSASQGARNEQYF,TGCAGTGCTAGTCAGGGGGCAAGGAACGAGCAGTACTTC
TRBJ1-4,NA,TRBD1,TRBV5-1,CASSLGQGASEKLFF,TGCGCCAGCAGCTTAGGTCAGGGGGCGAGTGAAAAACTGTTTTTT
TRBJ2-3,NA,TRBD1,TRBV5-4,CASRGQVSTDTQYF,TGTGCCAGCAGAGGACAGGTGAGCACAGATACGCAGTATTTT
TRBJ2-1,NA,TRBD2,TRBV15,CATSTPSLAGNEQFF,TGTGCCACCAGCACACCTTCGTTAGCGGGCAATGAGCAGTTCTTC
TRBJ1-2,NA,TRBD1,TRBV24-1,CATSDRTGYYGYTF,TGTGCCACCAGTGACCGGACAGGGTACTATGGCTACACCTTC
TRBJ1-2,NA,NA,TRBV7-9,CASIGGQNYGYTF,TGTGCCAGCATAGGAGGTCAAAACTATGGCTACACCTTC
TRBJ1-5,few,NA,TRBV21-1,CASSLKAWPGVGQPQHF,TGTGCCAGCAGCCTCAAAGCCTGGCCGGGGGTCGGACAGCCCCAGCATTTT
TRBJ1-2,NA,TRBD1,TRBV5-4,CASSSPGQGANGYTF,TGTGCCAGCAGCTCACCGGGACAGGGGGCGAATGGCTACACCTTC
TRBJ2-1,NA,NA,TRBV9,CASSVEGAPYNEQFF,TGTGCCAGCAGCGTAGAAGGGGCTCCCTACAATGAGCAGTTCTTC
TRBJ2-3,NA,TRBD2,TRBV11-3,CASSSRLAGMDTQYF,TGTGCCAGCAGCTCTAGACTAGCGGGAATGGATACGCAGTATTTT
TRBJ2-2,NA,TRBD1,TRBV2,CANRDRNTGELFF,TGTGCCAACCGGGACAGAAACACCGGGGAGCTGTTTTTT
TRBJ1-4,once,NA,TRBV28,CASSLLGTSGEKLFF,TGTGCCAGCAGTTTATTGGGGACATCAGGTGAAAAACTGTTTTTT
TRBJ1-1,once,NA,TRBV7-3,CASSLQGDAEAFF,TGTGCCAGCAGCTTACAGGGTGACGCTGAAGCTTTCTTT
TRBJ2-7,once,TRBD2,TRBV16,CASSQIAGRYEQYF,TGTGCCAGCAGCCAAATAGCGGGACGATACGAGCAGTACTTC
TRBJ2-7,NA,NA,TRBV5-1,CASSARGVGTGKYEQYF,TGCGCCAGCAGCGCCCGAGGGGTCGGCACAGGGAAGTACGAGCAGTACTTC
TRBJ1-1,few,NA,TRBV10-3,CAIRRQTNTEAFF,TGTGCCATCAGGAGACAAACGAACACTGAAGCTTTCTTT
TRBJ2-1,NA,TRBD1,TRBV7-8,CASSPQGVYEQFF,TGTGCCAGCAGCCCTCAGGGGGTGTATGAGCAGTTCTTC
TRBJ1-4,NA,TRBD1,TRBV9,CASSGGTATTNEKLFF,TGTGCCAGCAGCGGCGGGACAGCTACAACTAATGAAAAACTGTTTTTT
TRBJ2-7,NA,TRBD1,TRBV19,CATGQIAYEQYF,TGTGCCACGGGACAGATCGCCTACGAGCAGTACTTC
TRBJ2-7,NA,TRBD2,TRBV4-2,CASSQGLAGAYEQYF,TGTGCCAGCAGCCAAGGACTAGCGGGAGCCTACGAGCAGTACTTC
TRBJ2-4,NA,NA,TRBV2,CASRSSVKNIQYF,TGTGCCAGCAGATCTAGCGTCAAAAACATTCAGTACTTC